This TCR beta chain was observed in a study of spatial heterogeneity in lung cancer (dated by TCRdb to 2018 to 2020). About the full investigation: Beta-chain transcripts were consistently detected in greater numbers than alpha-chain transcripts, which likely reflected higher beta-chain transcript abundance. The study quantitatively compared TCR alpha and beta repertoires across multiple tumor regions, matched nontumor lung and blood in non-small cell lung cancer. In the raw uncorrected reads, each unique combination of TCR and UMI appeared more than ten times on average. TCR transcript counts in tumor regions correlated strongly with a T cell transcriptional module score from matched bulk RNA-seq. Nonsynonymous mutation counts, determined by whole-exome sequencing of tumor tissue, were related to features of the TCR repertoire. Both alpha and beta chains were TCR-sequenced in 200 or so tumor regions, around 64 matched nontumor lung samples and around 50 PBMC samples obtained at surgery.

As to this clonotype: The antigen it binds to is not known. Base qualities are not recorded, but no much larger clone differs from it by a single base.

This sample's time point label indicates: sample taken at primary tumor resection. Donors were 65 to 85 patients with early-stage, untreated non-small cell lung cancer from the lung TRACERx cohort. Whole RNA extracted from tumor and nontumor lung tissue, or from cryopreserved PBMC samples, was used for TCR sequencing without cell sorting. Patients were selected for TCR sequencing only if sufficient RNA was available from at least two tumor regions. A lung pathologist reviewed the tumor and adjacent nontumor lung specimens before the specimens were selected. The study at large found these results: Counts of ubiquitous and regional expanded TCRs correlated with counts of ubiquitous and regional nonsynonymous mutations, respectively. Confirming at a functional level the hypothesis that regional TCRs recognize regional mutations was considered to require additional single-cell paired TCR alpha and beta sequencing. Estimated TCR-seq coverage of tumor T cells was only about 7.4% for alpha chains and roughly 13% for beta chains. A correlation was observed between the number of expanded intratumoral alpha and beta TCRs and the tumor nonsynonymous mutation count.

Library preparation used 5' RACE. Sequenced using a NextSeq 500. In the TCR library protocol, a unique molecular identifier was attached to each TCR cDNA molecule so that PCR and sequencing errors could be corrected. In the source study's methods: Decombinator tools were used for TCR identification, UMI-based error correction and CDR3 extraction. Expanded TCRs were defined as those above a frequency of 2 per 1,000, corresponding to the top 1% of the tumor frequency distribution. Expanded tumor TCRs statistically deemed absent (corrected P<0.05) from at least one tumor region were classed as regional, and all other expanded tumor TCRs were classed as ubiquitous. Each repertoire was subsampled 100 times to 5,000 TCRs, after which Renyi diversity was computed with the R vegan package. CDR3 similarity networks were built from amino acid triplet string-kernel similarity, connecting CDR3s with pairwise similarity above 0.82. Using fastp at Q25 and MiXCR, TCRdb reprocessed the public reads and kept productive beta chains. CDR3 protein duplicates are merged, each entry listing the most common genes and DNA. The V and J calls follow TCRdb's processing rather than the paper's. This sample gives 2,800 or so distinct CDR3 sequences in total; approximately 54% of them show up just once. The ten largest account for around 60% of the sample.

Trimming costs V 6 bases and J 7 bases, and their ends lie 16 bases apart. The germline V gene yields MNHEY for CDR1 and SVGEGT for CDR2. Spanning cysteine to phenylalanine, the CDR3 consists of 14 amino acids. Of all the DNA, just the CDR3 is kept, 42 bases in frame from base 1. Sequences were derived from lung tumor tissue, sampled at surgery. Recombination connected TRBV6-2 or TRBV6-3 to TRBJ2-1; possibly the D gene is TRBD2, per 6 matching bases. The receptor comes from a male donor with early-stage non-small cell lung cancer. The DNA reads TGTGCCAGCAGCCAACCGACTAGGAATAATGAGCAGTTCTTC. This encodes CASSQPTRNNEQFF.